Shown below are 16 T cell receptor beta chains from a single sample sequenced in a study of cytomegalovirus exposure and HLA in healthy donors. The PCR used 60 Vbeta and 13 Jbeta primers. Repertoires were generated with immunoSEQ multiplex PCR, while TCRdb's copy carries only in-frame clones and drops some. The profile covers some 160,000 clones, with 75% to 90% appearing a single time and more than 1.5% taken by the ten largest. Material: PBMCs. The receptors come from a woman under 30 in good health and CMV-seronegative.

CDR3 loop: CASSLAQPTPGLAGGQETQYF. CDR3 nucleotide sequence: TGTGCCAGCAGCTTAGCCCAGCCCACTCCGGGACTAGCGGGGGGGCAAGAGACCCAGTACTTC. The chain joins TRBV7-2 to TRBJ2-5; 16 bases map to TRBD2. The V gene's germline CDR1 is SGHTA and CDR2 FQGNSA. V gave up 0 bases and J gave up 2 bases; unmatched junction bases: 12. The CDR3 sequence is 21 residues long. The full variable domain, in which reference TRBV7-2 and TRBJ2-5 provide the parts outside the CDR3, is GAGVSQSPSNKVTEKGKDVELRCDPISGHTALYWYRQSLGQGLEFLIYFQGNSAPDKSGLPSDRFSAERTGGSVSTLTIQRTQQEDSAVYLCASSLAQPTPGLAGGQETQYFGPGTRLLVL.

Only one count was recorded for this clone. The chain links TRBV11-3 to TRBJ2-1; D not resolved. Germline CDR1 and CDR2: SGHNT and YENEEA. V dropped 2 bases and J dropped 7 bases, with 3 bases sitting between them. The CDR3 loop spans 11 amino acids. The chain's CDR3 is CASSLLNEQFF. The CDR3 region has the DNA TGTGCCAGCAGCTTACTAAATGAGCAGTTCTTC.

The V gene is TRBV5-1, the J gene TRBJ1-3, with D possibly matching TRBD1 (5 bases). Trimming removed 0 bases at V and 0 bases at J, with 7 bases between. The CDR3 is 15 residues long. From germline, CDR1 is SGHRS and CDR2 YFSETQ. The CDR3 coding sequence is TGCGCCAGCAGCTTGGGACAGACCTCTGGAAACACCATATATTTT. This gives the protein CASSLGQTSGNTIYF.

The sample holds a few counts of this clone. The rearrangement links TRBV12-5 to TRBJ2-1; D gene unclear. The length of the CDR3 is 13 residues. The germline CDR1 and CDR2 sequences are LGHNT and FRNRAP. V gave up 0 bases and J gave up 8 bases, with 8 bases separating them. The CDR3 loop reads CASGLVRIDEQFF. In DNA form, the CDR3 reads TGTGCTAGTGGTTTGGTAAGAATAGATGAGCAGTTCTTC.

The sample holds a few counts of this clone. This chain links TRBV20-1 with TRBJ2-2, with D uncertain. The CDR3 extends over 11 amino acids. CDR1 DFQATT and CDR2 SNEGSKA come from the germline V gene (reference sequence). V gave up 1 base and J gave up 8 bases, with 5 bases separating them. The CDR3 protein is CSARGAGELFF. DNA for the CDR3: TGCAGTGCTAGAGGGGCGGGGGAGCTGTTTTTT.

The V call is TRBV5-1, the J call TRBJ2-1, with 7 positions matching TRBD1. Germline lookup yields CDR1 SGHRS and CDR2 YFSETQ. CDR3 length: 14 residues. The junction had 5 bases not matched to a gene; V was cut back by 3 bases and J by 5 bases. CDR3 DNA: TGCGCCAGCAGCTGGGGACAGCCACACAATGAGCAGTTCTTC. This translates into CASSWGQPHNEQFF.

The V gene is TRBV10-3, the J gene TRBJ1-2; the D is unclear. Trimming removed 0 bases at V and 2 bases at J, with 10 bases between. Germline values: CDR1 ENHRY, CDR2 SYGVKD. The CDR3 runs to 15 residues. CDR3 protein: CAISESSGLNYGYTF. In nucleotides, the CDR3 is TGTGCCATCAGTGAGTCCAGTGGTTTAAACTATGGCTACACCTTC.

The chain has TRBV18 and TRBJ2-5; the D gene is possibly TRBD2 (5 bases). The CDR3 is 13 amino acids. CDR1 and CDR2 (germline): KGHSH, LQKENI. Trimming removed 0 bases from V and 9 bases from J, with 11 bases in between. For the CDR3, the DNA is TGTGCCAGCTCACCACCTTCGTTCGGGGCCCAGTACTTC. Its protein is CASSPPSFGAQYF.

The chain combines TRBV28 with TRBJ2-7, with D maybe TRBD2 (5 bases). In germline, CDR1 is MDHEN, CDR2 SYDVKM. Trimming pared 2 bases from V and 4 bases from J, leaving 12 bases between. CDR3 length: 14 amino acids. The CDR3 DNA reads TGTGCCAGCAGTTTAAGAGGCGAGGGTTACGAGCAGTACTTC. Translating gives CASSLRGEGYEQYF.

This clone showed up just once. The chain carries TRBV11-3 and TRBJ2-1, with D tentatively TRBD2 (6 bases). V dropped 6 bases and J dropped 0 bases, with 12 bases sitting between them. The CDR3 spans 15 residues. Germline V gene lookup returns CDR1 SGHNT and CDR2 YENEEA. The CDR3, as DNA: TGTGCCAGCAGTCCACCCGGGGGCTCCTACAATGAGCAGTTCTTC. Protein sequence: CASSPPGGSYNEQFF. The entire variable domain, with the rest obtained from reference TRBV11-3 and TRBJ2-1, is as follows: EAGVVQSPRYKIIEKKQPVAFWCNPISGHNTLYWYLQNLGQGPELLIRYENEEAVDDSQLPKDRFSAERLKGVDSTLKIQPAELGDSAVYLCASSPPGGSYNEQFFGPGTRLTVL.

The V call is TRBV2, the J call TRBJ2-1; 9 positions agree with TRBD2. With 6 bases clipped from V and 7 bases from J, the junction kept 16 bases outside the gene matches. The CDR3 has 17 residues. The germline CDR1 and CDR2 sequences are SNHLY and FYNNEI. The CDR3 DNA follows: TGTGCCAGCAGCGGTAAGGCTAGCGGGGCTACTACAAATGAGCAGTTCTTC. Encoded protein: CASSGKASGATTNEQFF.

The chain couples TRBV5-1 to TRBJ2-1; tentatively, D is TRBD1 (5 bases). The ends were cut back, 2 bases at V and 7 bases at J, with 10 bases in the middle. Per germline, CDR1 SGHRS and CDR2 YFSETQ. This CDR3 region has 13 residues. CDR3 sequence (DNA): TGCGCCAGCAGCTTTTCCGGACAAAATGAGCAGTTCTTC. It translates to CASSFSGQNEQFF.

The chain carries TRBV28 and TRBJ1-1; 7 nucleotides match TRBD1. Trimming cost V 5 bases and J 1 base; bases outside gene matches: 4. Germline CDR1 and CDR2: MDHEN and SYDVKM. The CDR3 loop spans 14 amino acids. The CDR3 spells CASSTHRGNTEAFF. The CDR3, as DNA: TGTGCCAGCAGTACCCACAGGGGGAACACTGAAGCTTTCTTT.

The V call is TRBV6-6, the J call TRBJ1-2, with 9 nucleotides matching TRBD1. This CDR3 has 16 amino acids. V was clipped by 2 bases and J by 8 bases; unmatched bases: 12. CDR1 MNHNY and CDR2 SVGAGI come from the germline V gene (reference sequence). This CDR3 is CASSYTAPGTGPGYTF. The CDR3 DNA follows: TGTGCCAGCAGTTACACCGCCCCCGGGACAGGGCCCGGCTACACCTTC.

V usage is TRBV7-9 and J usage is TRBJ2-5, with a possible D match to TRBD2 (5 bases). Germline values: CDR1 SEHNR, CDR2 FQNEAQ (reference sequence). Trimming took off 1 base at V and 5 bases at J, with 14 bases between the two ends. This CDR3 has 15 residues. This CDR3 reads CASSLGPAARETQYF. In DNA form, the CDR3 reads TGTGCCAGCAGCTTAGGACCAGCGGCCCGGGAGACCCAGTACTTC.

The chain carries TRBV19 and TRBJ1-5, with a tentative D call TRBD1 (5 bases). Germline CDR1 is LNHDA and CDR2 is SQIVND (reference sequence). V lost 4 bases, J lost 7 bases, and 14 bases lay in between. This CDR3 comprises 14 residues. CDR3 coding DNA: TGTGCCAGTAGTACCTCAGGGTTCGGACAGCCCCAGCATTTT. This sequence encodes CASSTSGFGQPQHF.